The 29 T cell receptor beta chains listed next were all sequenced from one sample in a study of shared clonotypes between healthy human individuals. CD45RO-negative, CCR7-positively selected cells formed the naive CD8 fraction, excluding terminally differentiated effector memory CD45RA+ cells. TCRdb's copy holds only in-frame clones and misses some; the assay was immunoSEQ multiplex PCR. The data hold around 600,000 clones, with 95% observed a single time. Sequencing input: naive CD8+ T cells sorted from blood. The receptors stem from a woman aged 25 to 39 in good health.

The chain links TRBV30 to TRBJ1-2, with D possibly being TRBD1 (6 bases). The CDR3 totals 13 residues. CDR1 is GTSNPN and CDR2 is SVGIG in the germline V gene (reference sequence). V lost 5 bases and J 5 bases, leaving 15 bases between the germline ends. The CDR3 spells CAWGQLTWYGYTF. The CDR3 DNA reads as TGTGCCTGGGGACAGTTAACCTGGTATGGCTACACCTTC.

The chain is built from TRBV5-6 and TRBJ2-7; the match to TRBD2 covers 8 bases. The germline V gene encodes CDR1 SGHDT and CDR2 YYEEEE. With 4 bases clipped from V and 0 bases from J, the junction kept 9 bases outside the gene matches. The CDR3 runs to 16 residues. Here the CDR3 DNA reads TGTGCCAGCAGCCCCCGGGGGGGCTTTAGCTCCTACGAGCAGTACTTC. Translating it yields CASSPRGGFSSYEQYF.

The rearrangement joins TRBV13 to TRBJ2-5; D is possibly TRBD2 (5 bases). The CDR3 is made up of 13 amino acids. Germline lookup yields CDR1 PRHDT and CDR2 FYEKMQ (reference sequence). V was trimmed by 6 bases and J by 5 bases, leaving 13 bases between them. DNA of the CDR3: TGTGCCAGCAGTGAGGCTAGCAGCGAGACCCAGTACTTC. Translated, it gives CASSEASSETQYF.

This chain links TRBV10-2 with TRBJ1-4; 7 nucleotides line up with TRBD1. The CDR3 is 13 residues long. The germline V gene encodes CDR1 WSHSY and CDR2 SAAADI. Trimming cost V 6 bases and J 8 bases; bases outside gene matches: 6. The CDR3 loop reads CASRNRGFEKLFF. The DNA for the CDR3 is TGCGCCAGCAGGAACAGGGGTTTCGAAAAACTGTTTTTT.

This CDR3 reads CSVVGSGTPNEKLFF. The CDR3 nucleotides read TGCAGCGTTGTCGGATCCGGGACCCCTAATGAAAAACTGTTTTTT. The gene calls are TRBV29-1 and TRBJ1-4; tentatively, D is TRBD1 (5 bases). The CDR3 length is 15 residues. V dropped 4 bases and J dropped 3 bases, with 15 bases sitting between them. Germline V CDR1 and CDR2: SQVTM, ANQGSEA. The whole variable domain, filled in from reference TRBV29-1 and TRBJ1-4, reads SAVISQKPSRDICQRGTSLTIQCQVDSQVTMMFWYRQQPGQSLTLIATANQGSEATYESGFVIDKFPISRPNLTFSTLTVSNMSPEDSSIYLCSVVGSGTPNEKLFFGSGTQLSVL.

This clone is a singleton in its sample. The chain employs TRBV29-1 and TRBJ2-5; no reliable D call. Judging by the DNA end, TRBJ2-7 fits better; the J call may be wrong. Germline CDR1 is SQVTM and CDR2 is ANQGSEA. The length of the CDR3 is 14 residues. CDR3: CSVEDSGSSYEQYF. CDR3 nucleotide sequence: TGCAGCGTTGAAGATTCTGGTAGCTCCTACGAGCAGTACTTC.

This rearrangement joins TRBV19 to TRBJ2-7; 8 bases match TRBD2. Germline CDR1 reads LNHDA; CDR2 reads SQIVND (reference sequence). CDR3 length: 17 residues. The V gene end was trimmed by 3 bases and the J gene end by 2 bases; junction bases not matched to a gene: 12. CDR3 DNA: TGTGCCAGTAGTATCCCAGGCTCAGCGGGAGATCCCTACGAGCAGTACTTC. This gives the protein CASSIPGSAGDPYEQYF.

The chain employs TRBV28 and TRBJ1-2; 8 bases match TRBD1. The CDR3 length is 14 residues. CDR1 is MDHEN, CDR2 SYDVKM, per germline. After removal of 2 bases from V and 6 bases from J, the junction contained 5 bases not matched to a gene. The CDR3 bases are TGTGCCAGCAGTTTAGCCAGGGGGCATGATGGCTACACCTTC. Its translation is CASSLARGHDGYTF.

This chain links TRBV7-9 with TRBJ2-7; 15 bases line up with TRBD2. The CDR3 is 17 amino acids. The V and J ends lost 5 bases and 3 bases, in that order; junction bases with no gene match: 8. CDR1 is SEHNR, CDR2 FQNEAQ, per germline (reference sequence). This chain's CDR3 is CASSPGTSGRWVYEQYF. The CDR3 DNA is TGTGCCAGCAGCCCAGGGACTAGCGGGAGGTGGGTCTACGAGCAGTACTTC.

V and J are TRBV7-6 and TRBJ2-3, with unresolved D. The V end lost 3 bases, the J end lost 4 bases, and 5 bases lay between the germline ends. CDR1 and CDR2 from the germline V gene are SGHVS and FNYEAQ. This CDR3 has 12 residues. This CDR3 is CASSFNADTQYF. The CDR3 DNA is TGTGCCAGCAGCTTCAACGCAGATACGCAGTATTTT.

The rearrangement links TRBV30 to TRBJ2-1, with 9 bases matching TRBD2. This CDR3 is 15 amino acids long. Trimming at V came to 4 bases and at J to 10 bases, leaving 14 bases not matched to a gene. CDR1 is GTSNPN, CDR2 SVGIG, per germline (reference sequence). CDR3 sequence: CAWIPIGGRAWEQFF. The CDR3 DNA is TGTGCCTGGATCCCCATTGGCGGGAGGGCTTGGGAGCAGTTCTTC.

The chain's CDR3 is CASSEGLAGGRETQYF. In DNA, the CDR3 is TGCGCCAGCAGCGAAGGACTAGCGGGAGGGCGGGAGACCCAGTACTTC. J is TRBJ2-5 and V is TRBV5-1; TRBD2 agrees at 15 bases. CDR1 is SGHRS and CDR2 is YFSETQ in the germline V gene. V lost 4 bases to trimming and J lost 5 bases; unmatched junction nucleotides: 6. The CDR3 totals 16 residues. The whole variable domain, remainder taken from reference TRBV5-1 and TRBJ2-5, is KAGVTQTPRYLIKTRGQQVTLSCSPISGHRSVSWYQQTPGQGLQFLFEYFSETQRNKGNFPGRFSGRQFSNSRSEMNVSTLELGDSALYLCASSEGLAGGRETQYFGPGTRLLVL.

V usage is TRBV27 and J usage is TRBJ2-7, with a weak D call TRBD2 (5 bases). The CDR3 loop spans 14 amino acids. Trimming left V 8 bases short and J 3 bases short, with 17 bases between. Germline CDR1 and CDR2: MNHEY and SMNVEV (reference sequence). Here the CDR3 reads CASAHRGSGYEQYF. The CDR3 nucleotides are TGTGCCAGCGCCCATCGGGGATCCGGCTACGAGCAGTACTTC.

J is TRBJ2-7 and V is TRBV5-1, with 9 bases matching TRBD2. The CDR3 totals 14 residues. Trimming removed 5 bases from V and 2 bases from J; junction bases left unmatched: 5. Germline CDR1 SGHRS, CDR2 YFSETQ. DNA for the CDR3: TGCGCCAGCAGTCCGGCTAGCGGGACCTACGAGCAGTACTTC. This encodes CASSPASGTYEQYF.

The rearrangement joins TRBV28 to TRBJ2-2, with D unresolved. With 2 bases removed from V and 4 bases from J, the gap between germline ends came to 8 bases. Germline V gives CDR1 MDHEN, CDR2 SYDVKM. The CDR3 loop spans 14 amino acids. CDR3 nucleotides: TGTGCCAGCAGTTTACCAGGCGGCACCGGGGAGCTGTTTTTT. This encodes CASSLPGGTGELFF.

V usage is TRBV5-1 and J usage is TRBJ2-1, with 11 bases fitting TRBD1. The CDR3 loop spans 16 amino acids. Germline V lookup: CDR1 SGHRS, CDR2 YFSETQ. Germline trimming cut 0 bases from V and 1 base from J; bases unmatched to any gene: 0. The CDR3 loop reads CASSLGDRGSYNEQFF. The CDR3 DNA sequence: TGCGCCAGCAGCTTGGGGGACAGGGGGTCCTACAATGAGCAGTTCTTC. The full variable domain, in which reference TRBV5-1 and TRBJ2-1 provide the parts outside the CDR3, is KAGVTQTPRYLIKTRGQQVTLSCSPISGHRSVSWYQQTPGQGLQFLFEYFSETQRNKGNFPGRFSGRQFSNSRSEMNVSTLELGDSALYLCASSLGDRGSYNEQFFGPGTRLTVL.

The chain is built from TRBV11-2 and TRBJ2-7, with 7 bases aligning to TRBD1. The CDR3 spans 15 residues. Germline loops: CDR1 SGHAT, CDR2 FQNNGV. V lost 1 base to trimming and J lost 3 bases; unmatched junction nucleotides: 6. The CDR3, as DNA: TGTGCCAGCAGCTTAGTTGAGGGGGCGGGCTACGAGCAGTACTTC. It yields the protein CASSLVEGAGYEQYF. The full variable domain, completed using reference TRBV11-2 and TRBJ2-7, is EAGVAQSPRYKIIEKRQSVAFWCNPISGHATLYWYQQILGQGPKLLIQFQNNGVVDDSQLPKDRFSAERLKGVDSTLKIQPAKLEDSAVYLCASSLVEGAGYEQYFGPGTRLTVT.

The chain couples TRBV13 to TRBJ2-2; TRBD1 is a possible D gene (5 bases). The germline V and J ends were trimmed by 6 bases and 6 bases, with 11 bases remaining between them. The length of the CDR3 is 13 residues. Germline assignment: CDR1 PRHDT and CDR2 FYEKMQ (reference sequence). In DNA, the CDR3 is TGTGCCAGCAGAGAAGCAGGGTCCGGGGAGCTGTTTTTT. Translating gives CASREAGSGELFF.

J is TRBJ2-7 and V is TRBV6-5; 7 bases map to TRBD2. Per germline, CDR1 MNHEY and CDR2 SVGAGI. There are 13 residues in the CDR3. V lost 3 bases and J lost 3; bases outside the gene matches: 2. The CDR3 protein is CASSYGGDYEQYF. CDR3 in DNA: TGTGCCAGCAGTTATGGGGGGGACTACGAGCAGTACTTC.

The chain has TRBV13 and TRBJ2-7, with 9 bases aligning to TRBD2. Germline V gives CDR1 PRHDT, CDR2 FYEKMQ (reference sequence). The V gene end was trimmed by 5 bases and the J gene end by 3 bases; junction bases not matched to a gene: 8. This CDR3 spans 15 amino acids. CDR3 sequence: CASSEGTSLNYEQYF. In DNA form, the CDR3 reads TGTGCCAGCAGCGAAGGGACTAGCCTCAACTACGAGCAGTACTTC.

V usage is TRBV7-8 and J usage is TRBJ2-1, with TRBD2 matching 8 bases. Germline V gives CDR1 SGHVS, CDR2 FQNEAQ. The CDR3 consists of 16 residues. With 0 bases clipped from V and 9 bases from J, the junction kept 10 bases outside the gene matches. The CDR3 region is CASSLALSGMSGEQFF. The DNA for the CDR3 is TGTGCCAGCAGCTTAGCGCTTAGCGGGATGTCGGGTGAGCAGTTCTTC.

This sequence joins TRBV21-1 and TRBJ1-2; the table's D gene call, TRBD1, was not cross checked with the DNA. TRBV21-1 is an annotated pseudogene. The CDR3 covers 16 residues. CDR3 region: CASYGTRYDRNYGYTF. The DNA for the CDR3 is TGTGCCAGCTACGGAACCAGGTACGACAGGAATTATGGCTACACCTTC.

J is TRBJ2-5 and V is TRBV7-9, with TRBD1 matching 7 bases. Germline values: CDR1 SEHNR, CDR2 FQNEAQ (reference sequence). Trimming at V came to 9 bases and at J to 5 bases, leaving 24 bases not matched to a gene. The CDR3 is made up of 18 amino acids. This CDR3 reads CASEGQPDPNSLGETQYF. CDR3 coding DNA: TGTGCCAGTGAGGGACAGCCGGACCCAAATTCACTCGGGGAGACCCAGTACTTC.

This chain joins TRBV28 and TRBJ2-2, with D maybe TRBD2 (6 bases). Trimming cost V 5 bases and J 4 bases, with 14 bases left between them. There are 15 residues in the CDR3. Germline V gene lookup returns CDR1 MDHEN and CDR2 SYDVKM. Written as DNA, the CDR3 is TGTGCCAGCAGTCCGGCGGGGACGGGCACCGGGGAGCTGTTTTTT. This sequence encodes CASSPAGTGTGELFF.

The chain joins TRBV10-3 to TRBJ2-3; D might be TRBD1 (5 bases). CDR1 and CDR2 (germline): ENHRY, SYGVKD. The CDR3 length is 13 residues. Trimming left V 5 bases short and J 2 bases short, with 8 bases between. CDR3 loop: CAISLTDTDTQYF. The CDR3 DNA is TGTGCCATCAGTTTGACAGACACAGATACGCAGTATTTT.

The V and J genes are TRBV7-9 and TRBJ2-5; D might be TRBD1 or TRBD2, each matching 5 bases. The DNA end is a closer match to TRBJ2-7, so the J assignment may be wrong. Germline CDR1 SEHNR, CDR2 FQNEAQ (reference sequence). The CDR3 extends over 13 amino acids. CDR3 protein: CATTGTDLYEQYF. CDR3 DNA: TGTGCCACCACCGGGACGGATCTTTACGAGCAGTACTTC.

The J gene is TRBJ2-7, the V gene TRBV11-2; D is uncertain. CDR1 is SGHAT and CDR2 is FQNNGV in the germline V gene. The CDR3 is 13 amino acids. Trimming took 4 bases from V and 7 from J, leaving 14 bases between them. In DNA form, the CDR3 reads TGTGCCAGCAGCTCCGGGCCCTTCGGGGAGCAGTACTTC. Translated, it gives CASSSGPFGEQYF.

As for this clone: The DNA is left out, because the CDR3 cannot be placed on it with certainty; the CDR3 is given as TCRdb lists it. The rearrangement uses TRBV21-1 and TRBJ2-1. TRBV21-1 is described as a pseudogene. The CDR3 is 16 residues long, counting both termini. This chain's CDR3 is CASSKALVGVGNEQFF.

This chain links TRBV7-9 with TRBJ2-3; a weak D match, TRBD1 (6 bases). The germline V and J ends were trimmed by 8 bases and 0 bases, with 15 bases remaining between them. Germline CDR1 and CDR2: SEHNR and FQNEAQ (reference sequence). CDR3 length: 15 residues. CDR3 coding DNA: TGTGCCAGCGTAACAGGGTTTCCGAGCACAGATACGCAGTATTTT. It specifies CASVTGFPSTDTQYF.